These T cell receptor beta chains were read from a single sample in a study of T cells in narcolepsy. The repertoire was sequenced with immunoSEQ multiplex PCR; TCRdb's copy has only in-frame clones and lacks some. The sample comprises about 32,000 clones, roughly 83% of which are singletons, and 0.9% to 1.2% rests with the top ten. Material: CD45RA- memory CD4+ T cells from PBMCs. Source of these receptors: a human donor with narcolepsy. CDR3s include the opening cysteine and the closing phenylalanine or tryptophan. The D gene is left open where the match is weak. The size of a clone is reported for some rows only, either as once, few or many, or as a class for expanded clones.

D gene	V gene	CDR3 length	J gene	clone size	CDR3 DNA	CDR3 protein
TRBD1	TRBV7-2	15	TRBJ1-6	few	TGTGCCAGCAGCCTCACCGGGACAGGGGGTTCACCCCTCCACTTT	CASSLTGTGGSPLHF
NA	TRBV7-3	15	TRBJ2-2	NA	TGTGCCAGCAGCTTACTAGCGTTGTACACCGGGGAGCTGTTTTTT	CASSLLALYTGELFF
NA	TRBV7-2	13	TRBJ1-2	NA	TGTGCCAGCAGCCCCCTGGCGGGACAACACTACACCTTC	CASSPLAGQHYTF
NA	TRBV7-2	13	TRBJ1-1	NA	TGTGCCAGCTCTGGACACTACCGCACTGAAGCTTTCTTT	CASSGHYRTEAFF
NA	TRBV19	15	TRBJ2-1	once	TGTGCCAGTAGTGCTAGTCCCCAACAGGTTCATGAGCAGTTCTTC	CASSASPQQVHEQFF
NA	TRBV7-6	14	TRBJ1-3	NA	TGTGCCAGCGGGCCTGGGACTCCTGGAAACACCATATATTTT	CASGPGTPGNTIYF
TRBD1	TRBV28	15	TRBJ2-5	NA	TGTGCCAGCAGTGCGCCGGGACAGGGGGTAGAGACCCAGTACTTC	CASSAPGQGVETQYF
NA	TRBV6-1	14	TRBJ2-5	NA	TGTGCCAGCAGGGAAGGGACTTTCCAAGAGACCCAGTACTTC	CASREGTFQETQYF
TRBD2	TRBV4-1	17	TRBJ2-1	NA	TGCGCCAGCAGCCAGATCAACAGGCTAGCGGGCCACAATGAGCAGTTCTTC	CASSQINRLAGHNEQFF
TRBD1	TRBV19	15	TRBJ1-2	once	TGTGCCAGTACCAAGTCCGGGACAGAGAACTATGGCTACACCTTC	CASTKSGTENYGYTF
NA	TRBV21-1	12	TRBJ2-7	few	TGTGCCAGCAGCACCGGCGGGGCCGAGCAGTACTTC	CASSTGGAEQYF
NA	TRBV4-2	17	TRBJ2-5	NA	TGTGCCAGCAGCCAAGAGTTTCGGCAGCCCGGGGGAGAGACCCAGTACTTC	CASSQEFRQPGGETQYF
NA	TRBV7-8	17	TRBJ1-2	NA	TGTGCCAGCAGCTCGACTAGACTTACGGGGCCTAACTATGGCTACACCTTC	CASSSTRLTGPNYGYTF
TRBD1	TRBV2	15	TRBJ2-2	NA	TGTGCCAGCAGCGGGACAGGAGGATTGGCCGGGGAGCTGTTTTTT	CASSGTGGLAGELFF
NA	TRBV5-5	15	TRBJ2-6	NA	TGTGCCAGCAGCTTGCTCGGCTCTGGGGCCAACGTCCTGACTTTC	CASSLLGSGANVLTF
NA	TRBV19	16	TRBJ2-2	once	TGTGCCAGTAGTATCCCCCCGGGACGAGGGACCGGGGAGCTGTTTTTT	CASSIPPGRGTGELFF
TRBD2	TRBV6-5	16	TRBJ2-7	NA	TGTGCCAGCAGTTCCCTGGTAGCGGGATCCCCCACCGAGCAGTACTTC	CASSSLVAGSPTEQYF
NA	TRBV30	14	TRBJ2-2	NA	TGTGCCTGGCGGTGGGGGGTTTCATCTGGGGAGCTGTTTTTT	CAWRWGVSSGELFF
NA	TRBV28	13	TRBJ2-2	once	TGTGCCAGCAGTTTATGGGGTCGCGGGGAGCTGTTTTTT	CASSLWGRGELFF
NA	TRBV2	12	TRBJ1-2	NA	TGTGCCAGCAGTGAGGCCCGGTGGGGCTACACCTTC	CASSEARWGYTF
NA	TRBV28	13	TRBJ1-5	NA	TGTGCCAGCAGTTCTAATAGCAATCAGCCCCAGCATTTT	CASSSNSNQPQHF
TRBD2	TRBV18	14	TRBJ2-3	NA	TGTGCCAGCTCACGGGGACTAGCGGGAAATACGCAGTATTTT	CASSRGLAGNTQYF
NA	TRBV21-1	16	TRBJ2-4	NA	TGTGCCAGCAGCAAAGCCCCGGGGTTAGCCAAAAACATTCAGTACTTC	CASSKAPGLAKNIQYF
TRBD1	TRBV4-3	15	TRBJ1-6	NA	TGCGCCAGCAGCCAAGATAGGGACAGGGGGGCGCCCCTCCACTTT	CASSQDRDRGAPLHF
TRBD1	TRBV13	16	TRBJ1-5	NA	TGTGCCAGCAGTTATCAGGGGGCGCTGCCCAATCAGCCCCAGCATTTT	CASSYQGALPNQPQHF
NA	TRBV19	19	TRBJ1-6	NA	TGTGCCAGTAGTATCACCGTGGGAACACCGACAGGTTCAGGCTCACCCCTCCACTTT	CASSITVGTPTGSGSPLHF
TRBD2	TRBV30	16	TRBJ2-3	NA	TGTGCCTGGACTCCAGGGACTAGCGGGAGTTCAGATACGCAGTATTTT	CAWTPGTSGSSDTQYF
NA	TRBV2	14	TRBJ1-5	NA	TGTGCCAGCAGTGTGGGGCAGTTAAATCAGCCCCAGCATTTT	CASSVGQLNQPQHF
TRBD1	TRBV19	14	TRBJ1-5	NA	TGTGCCAGTAGTATAGGAGGGGGCCGGGGGCCCCAGCATTTT	CASSIGGGRGPQHF
NA	TRBV11-3	15	TRBJ1-5	NA	TGTGCCAGCAGCTTAGCCGGGGATAGCAATCAGCCCCAGCATTTT	CASSLAGDSNQPQHF
NA	TRBV9	14	TRBJ2-7	NA	TGTGCCAGCAGCGTAGATACGCTAACCGGCGAGCAGTACTTC	CASSVDTLTGEQYF
NA	TRBV30	14	TRBJ1-1	NA	TGTGCCTGGAGTGTGGCTCGGGGTCGCACTGAAGCTTTCTTT	CAWSVARGRTEAFF
NA	TRBV10-3	13	TRBJ1-2	NA	TGTGCCATCTCAACTCCCTCGGCTAGTGGCTACACCTTC	CAISTPSASGYTF
NA	TRBV7-3	15	TRBJ2-1	once	TGTGCCAGCAGCACCACAGGGAGCTCCTACAATGAGCAGTTCTTC	CASSTTGSSYNEQFF
NA	TRBV15	17	TRBJ1-5	NA	TGTGCCACCAGCAGTGCCTCCTCAATATATAGCAATCAGCCCCAGCATTTT	CATSSASSIYSNQPQHF
TRBD2	TRBV5-1	16	TRBJ2-5	NA	TGCGCCAGCAGCCCCCGGGGAGCGGGGGTCCAAGAGACCCAGTACTTC	CASSPRGAGVQETQYF